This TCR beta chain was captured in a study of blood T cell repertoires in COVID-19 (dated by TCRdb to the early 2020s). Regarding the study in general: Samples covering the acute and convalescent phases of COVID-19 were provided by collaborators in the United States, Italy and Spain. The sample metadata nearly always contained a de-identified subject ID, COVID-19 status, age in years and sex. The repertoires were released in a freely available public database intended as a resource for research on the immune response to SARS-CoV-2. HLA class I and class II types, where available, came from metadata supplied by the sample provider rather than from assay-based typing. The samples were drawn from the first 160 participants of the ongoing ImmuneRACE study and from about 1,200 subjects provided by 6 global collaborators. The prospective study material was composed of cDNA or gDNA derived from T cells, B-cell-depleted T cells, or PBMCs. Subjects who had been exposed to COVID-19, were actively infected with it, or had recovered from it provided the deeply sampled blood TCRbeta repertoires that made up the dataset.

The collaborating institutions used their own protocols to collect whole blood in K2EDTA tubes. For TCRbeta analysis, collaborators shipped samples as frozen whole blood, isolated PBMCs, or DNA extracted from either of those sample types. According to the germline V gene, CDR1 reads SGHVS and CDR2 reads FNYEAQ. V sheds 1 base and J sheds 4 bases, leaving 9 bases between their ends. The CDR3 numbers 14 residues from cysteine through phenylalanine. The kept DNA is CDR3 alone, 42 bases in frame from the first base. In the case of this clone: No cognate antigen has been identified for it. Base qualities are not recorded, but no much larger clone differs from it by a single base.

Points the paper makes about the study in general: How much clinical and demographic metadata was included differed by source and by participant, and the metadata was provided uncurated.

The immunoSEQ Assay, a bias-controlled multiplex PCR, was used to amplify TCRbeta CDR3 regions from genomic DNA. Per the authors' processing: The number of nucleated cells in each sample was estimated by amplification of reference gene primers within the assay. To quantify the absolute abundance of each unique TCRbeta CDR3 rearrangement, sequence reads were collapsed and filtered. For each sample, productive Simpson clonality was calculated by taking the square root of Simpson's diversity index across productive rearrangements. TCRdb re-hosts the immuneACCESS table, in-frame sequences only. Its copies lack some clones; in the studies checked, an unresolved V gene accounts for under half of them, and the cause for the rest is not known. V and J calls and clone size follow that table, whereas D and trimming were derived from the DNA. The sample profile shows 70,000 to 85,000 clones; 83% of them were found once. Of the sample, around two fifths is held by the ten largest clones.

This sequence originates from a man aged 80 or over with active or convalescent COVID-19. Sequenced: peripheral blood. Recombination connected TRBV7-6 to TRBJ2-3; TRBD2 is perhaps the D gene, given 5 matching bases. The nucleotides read TGTGCCAGCAGCTTAGGGCTAGCCTCAGATACGCAGTATTTT. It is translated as CASSLGLASDTQYF.